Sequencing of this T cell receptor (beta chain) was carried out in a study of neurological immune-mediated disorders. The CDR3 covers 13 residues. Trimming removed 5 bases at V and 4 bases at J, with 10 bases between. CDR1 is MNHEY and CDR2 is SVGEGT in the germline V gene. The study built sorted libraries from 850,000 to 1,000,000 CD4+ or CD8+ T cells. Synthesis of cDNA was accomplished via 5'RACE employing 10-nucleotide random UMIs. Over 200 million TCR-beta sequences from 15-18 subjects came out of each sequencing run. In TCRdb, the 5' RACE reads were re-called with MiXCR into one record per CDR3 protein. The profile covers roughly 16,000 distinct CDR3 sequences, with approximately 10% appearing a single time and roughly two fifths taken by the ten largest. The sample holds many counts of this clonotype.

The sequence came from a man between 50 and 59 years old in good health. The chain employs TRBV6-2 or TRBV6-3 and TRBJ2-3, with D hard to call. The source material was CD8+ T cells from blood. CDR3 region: CASSNHEADTQYF. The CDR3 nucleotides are TGTGCCAGCAGTAACCACGAGGCAGATACGCAGTATTTT.